These 24 T cell receptor beta chains were sequenced from one sample in a study of cytomegalovirus exposure and HLA in healthy donors. A multiplex PCR was run with 60 Vbeta primers and 13 Jbeta primers. Produced via immunoSEQ multiplex PCR; TCRdb's table is partial and in-frame only. The sample has roughly 140,000 clones, about 79% seen once. Sequenced sample: PBMCs. All receptors come from a male donor in good health and CMV-seronegative.

The chain is built from TRBV16 and TRBJ2-3; TRBD2 might be the D (6 bases). The germline V gene has CDR1 KGHSY and CDR2 FQNENV. V lost 4 bases and J 2 bases, leaving 10 bases between the germline ends. CDR3 size: 14 residues. The CDR3 sequence is CASSRGLPTDTQYF. The DNA of the CDR3 is TGTGCCAGCAGCCGGGGACTCCCCACAGATACGCAGTATTTT.

The J gene is TRBJ2-7, the V gene TRBV6-4; TRBD1 might be the D (5 bases). The CDR3 is 15 residues long. The ends were cut back, 4 bases at V and 0 bases at J, with 13 bases in the middle. Germline loops: CDR1 MRHNA, CDR2 SNTAGT. CDR3 residues: CASSVEDTSSYEQYF. CDR3 DNA sequence: TGTGCCAGCAGTGTAGAGGACACCTCCTCCTACGAGCAGTACTTC.

The gene calls are TRBV6-7 and TRBJ2-7; TRBD1 agrees at 7 bases. Being an ORF, TRBV6-7 has a function that is uncertain. After removal of 5 bases from V and 2 bases from J, the junction contained 3 bases not matched to a gene. This CDR3 has 13 residues. The CDR3 loop reads CASSTGQPYEQYF. Here the CDR3 DNA reads TGTGCCAGCAGTACGGGACAGCCCTACGAGCAGTACTTC.

V is TRBV7-9 and J is TRBJ1-5; no definite D call. Between the trimmed V and J ends, which lost 0 bases and 7 bases, there was a span of 13 bases. Germline CDR1 and CDR2: SEHNR and FQNEAQ (reference sequence). The CDR3 loop spans 15 amino acids. The CDR3 loop reads CASSLAGVGRQPQHF. CDR3 bases: TGTGCCAGCAGCTTAGCCGGGGTAGGGCGGCAGCCCCAGCATTTT.

Of note for this clone: At one boundary the junction diverges from the germline segment, which might be a read error. The genes are TRBV19 and TRBJ1-1; unclear D gene. The CDR3 has 13 amino acids. Germline V gene data show CDR1 as LNHDA and CDR2 as SQIVND (reference sequence). Here the CDR3 DNA reads TGTGCCGGTAGCCTCCGGGGGAACACTGAAGCTTTCTTT. The encoded protein is CAGSLRGNTEAFF.

CDR3 nucleotides: TGTGCCAGCAGCCCCGCCGGGAAAAACACCATATATTTT. It encodes CASSPAGKNTIYF. This sequence joins TRBV5-6 and TRBJ1-3; D remains ambiguous. Germline CDR1 reads SGHDT; CDR2 reads YYEEEE. CDR3 length equals 13 residues. The ends were cut back, 4 bases at V and 6 bases at J, with 11 bases in the middle.

This chain links TRBV2 with TRBJ2-3; maybe TRBD1 (5 bases). Trimming took off 2 bases at V and 6 bases at J, with 6 bases between the two ends. Germline assignment: CDR1 SNHLY and CDR2 FYNNEI. The CDR3 runs 12 residues. The CDR3 nucleotides read TGTGCCAGCAGTGAATCAGGGGATACGCAGTATTTT. Translation: CASSESGDTQYF.

The chain recombines TRBV18 with TRBJ1-5; 7 nucleotides match TRBD1. The CDR3 consists of 15 residues. The junction had 4 bases not matched to a gene; V was cut back by 0 bases and J by 5 bases. Looked up from germline, CDR1 is KGHSH and CDR2 is LQKENI. CDR3 region: CASSPPGQPDQPQHF. The CDR3 nucleotides are TGTGCCAGCTCACCACCGGGACAGCCAGATCAGCCCCAGCATTTT.

The chain links TRBV16 to TRBJ1-2; possibly TRBD1 for D (6 bases). The CDR3 sequence is 14 residues long. Deletions cut 3 bases from V and 8 bases from J, with 16 bases between. The V gene's germline CDR1 is KGHSY and CDR2 FQNENV. CDR3 region: CASSQTGGSRGYTF. CDR3 sequence (DNA): TGTGCCAGCAGCCAGACAGGCGGGAGTAGAGGCTACACCTTC.

This clone came up once. This chain links TRBV5-1 with TRBJ2-2, with D maybe TRBD2 (5 bases). The CDR3 is made up of 16 amino acids. Germline V lookup: CDR1 SGHRS, CDR2 YFSETQ. The V end lost 4 bases, the J end lost 0 bases, and 13 bases lay between the germline ends. CDR3: CASSPQDFSNTGELFF. CDR3 bases: TGCGCCAGCAGCCCGCAGGACTTTTCGAACACCGGGGAGCTGTTTTTT.

The chain links TRBV5-1 to TRBJ1-2; 9 bases map to TRBD1. CDR3 length: 15 amino acids. Germline V gives CDR1 SGHRS, CDR2 YFSETQ. V dropped 6 bases and J dropped 8; count of bases not matched to a gene: 14. CDR3 in DNA: TGCGCCAGCACGAACCAAACCGGGACAGGGTACGGCTACACCTTC. Protein sequence: CASTNQTGTGYGYTF.

The chain joins TRBV29-1 to TRBJ1-4, with no clear D. Germline V gene data show CDR1 as SQVTM and CDR2 as ANQGSEA. Trimming cost V 0 bases and J 0 bases, with 8 bases left between them. The CDR3 has 15 residues. This chain's CDR3 is CSVEDTAATNEKLFF. CDR3 DNA sequence: TGCAGCGTTGAAGATACAGCCGCAACTAATGAAAAACTGTTTTTT. The whole variable domain, remainder taken from reference TRBV29-1 and TRBJ1-4, is SAVISQKPSRDICQRGTSLTIQCQVDSQVTMMFWYRQQPGQSLTLIATANQGSEATYESGFVIDKFPISRPNLTFSTLTVSNMSPEDSSIYLCSVEDTAATNEKLFFGSGTQLSVL.

The CDR3 DNA sequence: TGTGCCAGCAGTCTCCAGGGCTATGAGCAGTTCTTC. This translates into CASSLQGYEQFF. The J gene is TRBJ2-1, the V gene TRBV6-5; possibly TRBD1 for D (5 bases). V was shortened by 5 bases and J by 8 bases, with 10 bases between the two germline ends. Germline-derived CDR1 and CDR2 are MNHEY and SVGAGI. CDR3 length: 12 amino acids.

Remarks on this clone: The sample contains more than one DNA sequence encoding this CDR3. The gene calls are TRBV27 and TRBJ2-7, with D possibly TRBD2 on 5 matching bases. This CDR3 comprises 15 residues. In germline, CDR1 is MNHEY, CDR2 SMNVEV (reference sequence). V gave up 2 bases and J gave up 0 bases, with 11 bases separating them. The DNA of the CDR3 is TGTGCCAGCAGTTTAAGGACTGGTAGCTCCTACGAGCAGTACTTC. Its translation is CASSLRTGSSYEQYF.

The gene calls are TRBV14 and TRBJ1-2, with a weak D call TRBD1 (6 bases). Trimming took off 0 bases at V and 8 bases at J, with 13 bases between the two ends. Germline V gives CDR1 SGHDN, CDR2 FVKESK. The CDR3 totals 14 residues. This CDR3 reads CASSQDLGGYGYTF. In DNA form, the CDR3 reads TGTGCCAGCAGCCAAGATCTAGGGGGTTACGGCTACACCTTC.

V is TRBV18 and J is TRBJ2-6; maybe TRBD1 (5 bases). Germline-derived CDR1 and CDR2 are KGHSH and LQKENI. The CDR3 contains 16 residues. V gave up 8 bases and J gave up 2 bases, with 16 bases separating them. The CDR3 DNA reads TGTGCCAGCCGAAGTGACAGCGAGACTGGGGCCAACGTCCTGACTTTC. Its translation is CASRSDSETGANVLTF.

CDR3 sequence: CASSLGDRDYPPQFF. The CDR3 DNA sequence: TGTGCCAGCAGCTTAGGGGACCGGGACTACCCCCCTCAGTTCTTC. This chain uses TRBV7-3 with TRBJ2-1; TRBD2 matches at 7 bases. V was pared by 2 bases and J by 13 bases, with 14 bases of the junction left unmatched. The CDR3 is 15 residues long. Germline-derived CDR1 and CDR2 are SGHTA and FQGTGA.

This chain joins TRBV11-1 and TRBJ2-1; 12 bases are a match to TRBD2. Germline V gives CDR1 SGHAT, CDR2 FQDESV (reference sequence). Losses at the gene ends were 5 bases for V and 3 bases for J; bases not matched to a gene: 5. This CDR3 has 16 amino acids. The CDR3 DNA reads TGTGCCAGCAGCCCACTGGGACTAGCGGGCTACAATGAGCAGTTCTTC. Translating gives CASSPLGLAGYNEQFF.

This clone was seen a handful of times. The chain couples TRBV11-1 to TRBJ1-3; tentatively, D is TRBD1 (6 bases). Germline V gene sequence: CDR1 SGHAT, CDR2 FQDESV (reference sequence). V shed 4 bases and J shed 2 bases, with 12 bases lying between them. The CDR3 covers 15 residues. The CDR3 spells CASSSRTGTGNTIYF. The DNA for the CDR3 is TGTGCCAGCAGCTCAAGAACAGGGACTGGAAACACCATATATTTT.

This chain uses TRBV5-4 with TRBJ2-5; D gene ambiguous. Germline V lookup: CDR1 SGHNT, CDR2 YYREEE (reference sequence). Trimming took 6 bases from V and 3 from J, leaving 6 bases between them. The CDR3 has 11 residues. The DNA of the CDR3 is TGTGCCAGCAAGGCGGAAGAGACCCAGTACTTC. This codes for CASKAEETQYF.

The CDR3 region has the DNA TGTGCCAGCAGATACCTAGCGGGGATCTCCTACGAGCAGTACTTC. Translation gives CASRYLAGISYEQYF. The V and J genes are TRBV6-5 and TRBJ2-7; 9 bases match TRBD2. CDR3 length: 15 amino acids. Germline lookup yields CDR1 MNHEY and CDR2 SVGAGI. With V trimmed by 6 bases and J by 0 bases, 6 bases remained unmatched.

This sequence joins TRBV9 and TRBJ1-3, with D uncertain. V was clipped by 3 bases and J by 0 bases, with 19 bases between them. Germline lookup yields CDR1 SGDLS and CDR2 YYNGEE. The CDR3 sequence is 18 residues long. The CDR3 protein is CASSAVAEARYSGNTIYF. The CDR3 DNA follows: TGTGCCAGCAGCGCCGTAGCGGAGGCCAGATACTCTGGAAACACCATATATTTT.

The CDR3 loop is CASSLRPGTGLAYGYTF. CDR3 DNA sequence: TGTGCCAGCAGCTTAAGGCCCGGGACAGGCTTGGCTTATGGCTACACCTTC. The chain employs TRBV7-3 and TRBJ1-2, with 8 bases that match TRBD1. This CDR3 is built from 17 residues. Germline loops: CDR1 SGHTA, CDR2 FQGTGA. V lost 1 base to trimming and J lost 5 bases; unmatched junction nucleotides: 12.

The chain uses TRBV6-5 and TRBJ2-3; no clear D. The V end was cut by 3 bases, the J end by 1 base, with 5 bases between. CDR3 length: 13 residues. Looked up from germline, CDR1 is MNHEY and CDR2 is SVGAGI. CDR3: CASSYSGTDTQYF. CDR3 nucleotides: TGTGCCAGCAGTTATAGTGGCACAGATACGCAGTATTTT.